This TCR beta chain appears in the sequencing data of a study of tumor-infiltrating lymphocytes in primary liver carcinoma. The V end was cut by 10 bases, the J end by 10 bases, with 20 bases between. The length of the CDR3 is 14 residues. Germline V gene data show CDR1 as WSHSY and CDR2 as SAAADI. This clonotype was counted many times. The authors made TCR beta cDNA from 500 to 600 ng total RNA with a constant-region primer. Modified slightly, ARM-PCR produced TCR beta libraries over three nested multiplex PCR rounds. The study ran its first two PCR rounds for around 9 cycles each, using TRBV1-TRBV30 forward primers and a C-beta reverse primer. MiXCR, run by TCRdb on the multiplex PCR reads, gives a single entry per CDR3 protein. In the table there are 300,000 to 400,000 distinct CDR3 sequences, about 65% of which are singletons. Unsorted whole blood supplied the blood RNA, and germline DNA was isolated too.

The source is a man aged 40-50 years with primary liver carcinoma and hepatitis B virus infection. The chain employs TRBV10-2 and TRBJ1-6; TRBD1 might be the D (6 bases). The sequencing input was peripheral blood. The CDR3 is CATEPEGGWSPLHF. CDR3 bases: TGCGCCACGGAACCTGAGGGGGGATGGTCACCCCTCCACTTT.